This TCR beta chain is from a study of control samples from healthy donors and cancer patients. Produced via immunoSEQ multiplex PCR; TCRdb's table is partial and in-frame only. The data show around 90,000 clones, with around four fifths seen just once and roughly 18% held by the top ten. Trimming took 2 bases from V and 3 from J, leaving 8 bases between them. Germline-derived CDR1 and CDR2 are MNHNY and SVGAGI (reference sequence). The CDR3 length is 14 residues. Only one count was recorded for this clone. This TCR was recovered from a man aged 25-45 years in good health. The sample taken for sequencing was blood. The genes are TRBV6-6 and TRBJ1-5; D gene uncertain. The CDR3 loop reads CASSYRSTNQPQHF. CDR3 nucleotides: TGTGCCAGCAGTTACAGGTCAACCAATCAGCCCCAGCATTTT.